Sequencing of this T cell receptor beta chain was carried out in a study of T cell responses to AZD1222 COVID-19 vaccine. General observations from the study: Spike-specific TCR breadth rose after two AZD1222 doses, and depth rose as well. Regions left unmutated in variants are reportedly the target of nearly half of spike-specific TCRs. Repertoire samples came only from after the peak T cell response. It should be noted that donors were predominantly white British and more often female, and clonal diversity was possibly underestimated.

Germline V gives CDR1 WNHNN, CDR2 SYGVQD (reference sequence). This CDR3 has 15 residues. Trimming removed 0 bases from V and 8 bases from J; junction bases left unmatched: 2. Generated by immunoSEQ multiplex PCR, the TCRdb table keeps only in-frame clones and is missing some. Of 150,000 to 200,000 clones in the sample, roughly 92% were seen once. On this clone: The antigen is undetermined.

The chain employs TRBV10-1 and TRBJ2-1; 12 bases align to TRBD2. The source is an adult who received the MenACWY meningococcal vaccine as a control. This specimen consisted of peripheral blood, obtained 28 days after the second dose of the MenACWY control vaccine. This CDR3 is CASSESLAGGHEQFF. CDR3 coding DNA: TGCGCCAGCAGTGAGTCTCTAGCGGGAGGGCATGAGCAGTTCTTC.